This TCR beta chain appears in the sequencing data of a study of T-cell reconstitution after alpha-beta-depleted transplantation in children. Study-level points and caveats: About two months after transplant, alpha-beta T cells reportedly came from several hundred expanded graft clones. The study traced high day-60 TCRbeta diversity in some patients to surviving recipient T cells and thymic progenitors. One year post-transplant, T-cell counts and diversity were largely derived from T cells produced anew.

This clonotype was picked up many times. Its specificity is unknown. CDR3 length: 15 residues. The V gene's germline CDR1 is SGDLS and CDR2 YYNGEE. V gave up 4 bases and J gave up 2 bases, with 13 bases separating them. Unique molecular identifiers featured in how the TCRbeta library was prepared. TCRdb recomputed calls from the PCR reads with MiXCR, one row per CDR3 protein. The sample yields some 830,000 distinct CDR3 sequences, 15% to 20% seen once. This rearrangement joins TRBV9 to TRBJ1-5; possibly TRBD1 for D (6 bases). The source was PBMCs, mostly from graft donor cells, collected 360 days after TCRalphabeta/CD19-depleted stem cell transplant. This sequence originates from a male patient under 18 who had a stem cell transplant for acute lymphoblastic leukemia, so the T cells may come from the graft donor. CDR3 sequence: CASSPRAGGNQPQHF. The CDR3 bases are TGTGCCAGCAGCCCCCGGGCAGGGGGCAATCAGCCCCAGCATTTT.